This TCR beta chain was obtained from a study of T cell responses to AZD1222 COVID-19 vaccine. This CDR3 region has 14 residues. V shed 2 bases and J shed 4 bases, with 9 bases lying between them. The germline CDR1 and CDR2 sequences are ENHRY and SYGVKD. Produced via immunoSEQ multiplex PCR; TCRdb's table is partial and in-frame only. The sample has 100,000 to 120,000 clones; 80% to 95% are singletons. Study outcomes and limitations: Close to half of spike-specific TCRs reportedly recognize unmutated variant regions. Clonal diversity may have been underestimated, and the donors were mostly white British, with more females than males.

About this clone: Its antigen is still unknown.

The TCR sequence derives from an adult who received the AZD1222 COVID-19 vaccine. The sample here was peripheral blood, taken 28 days after the second AZD1222 dose. The V gene is TRBV10-3, the J gene TRBJ1-3; possible D gene TRBD1, 5 bases. The CDR3 DNA sequence: TGTGCCATCAGTGAGGAGGGGTTCGGAAACACCATATATTTT. Encoded protein: CAISEEGFGNTIYF.